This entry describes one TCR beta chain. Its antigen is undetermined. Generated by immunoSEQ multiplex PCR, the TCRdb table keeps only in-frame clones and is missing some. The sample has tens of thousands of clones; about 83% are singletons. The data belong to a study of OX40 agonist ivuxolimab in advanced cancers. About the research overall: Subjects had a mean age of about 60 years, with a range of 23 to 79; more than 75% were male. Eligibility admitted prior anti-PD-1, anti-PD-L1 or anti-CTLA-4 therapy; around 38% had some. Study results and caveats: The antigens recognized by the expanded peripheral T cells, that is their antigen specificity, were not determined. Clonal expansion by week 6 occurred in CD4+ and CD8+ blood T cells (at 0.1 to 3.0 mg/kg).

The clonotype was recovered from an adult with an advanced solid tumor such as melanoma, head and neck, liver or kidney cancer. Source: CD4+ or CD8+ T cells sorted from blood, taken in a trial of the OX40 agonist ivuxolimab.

CDR3 protein: CASSLIGGHDEQYF. The CDR3 coding sequence is TGTGCCAGCAGCTTAATTGGGGGTCACGACGAGCAGTACTTC. The chain has TRBV7-7 and TRBJ2-7, with D possibly called TRBD1 or TRBD2 (5 bases each). The CDR3 length is 14 residues. With 2 bases removed from V and 5 bases from J, the gap between germline ends came to 13 bases. Germline assignment: CDR1 SSHAT and CDR2 FNYEAQ (reference sequence).